The 2 T cell receptor beta chains given below trace back to one sample, sequenced in a study of T cell changes during pregnancy in multiple sclerosis. The repertoire was sequenced with immunoSEQ multiplex PCR; TCRdb's copy has only in-frame clones and lacks some. In the table there are approximately 70,000 clones, about nine tenths of which are singletons. Specimen: CD4+ T cells from peripheral blood mononuclear cells, collected before pregnancy. These receptors all come from a female donor with multiple sclerosis, enrolled in a pregnancy study.

The V call is TRBV6-5, the J call TRBJ2-7, with 7 bases identical to TRBD2. CDR1 is MNHEY, CDR2 SVGAGI, per germline. V lost 0 bases to trimming and J lost 3 bases; unmatched junction nucleotides: 5. This CDR3 is built from 15 residues. The CDR3, as DNA: TGTGCCAGCAGTTACTCCCGGACTAGGATCTACGAGCAGTACTTC. Protein product: CASSYSRTRIYEQYF.

The chain has TRBV5-1 and TRBJ2-3; D perhaps matches TRBD2 (5 bases). CDR1 is SGHRS and CDR2 is YFSETQ in the germline V gene. This CDR3 has 12 amino acids. Trimming removed 9 bases from V and 3 bases from J, with 11 bases in between. The CDR3 DNA reads TGCGCCACCTCGGGGTCAACAGATACGCAGTATTTT. This sequence encodes CATSGSTDTQYF.